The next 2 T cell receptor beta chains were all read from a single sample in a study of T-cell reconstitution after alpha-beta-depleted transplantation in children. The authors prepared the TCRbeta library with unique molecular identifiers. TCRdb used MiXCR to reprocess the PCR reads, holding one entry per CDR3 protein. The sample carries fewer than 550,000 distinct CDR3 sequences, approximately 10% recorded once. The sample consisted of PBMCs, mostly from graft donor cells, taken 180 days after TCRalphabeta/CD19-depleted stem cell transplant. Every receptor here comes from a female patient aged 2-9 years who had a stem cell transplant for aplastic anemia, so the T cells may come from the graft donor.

The CDR3 DNA is TGTGCCAGCAGCTTTCCGTCTCGGGACAGAACCGCCTACGAGCAGTACTTC. Protein sequence: CASSFPSRDRTAYEQYF. The rearrangement joins TRBV7-9 to TRBJ2-7; 7 nucleotides line up with TRBD1. CDR1 is SEHNR and CDR2 is FQNEAQ in the germline V gene (reference sequence). This CDR3 has 17 residues. Unmatched junction bases numbered 13, after V lost 3 bases and J lost 2 bases.

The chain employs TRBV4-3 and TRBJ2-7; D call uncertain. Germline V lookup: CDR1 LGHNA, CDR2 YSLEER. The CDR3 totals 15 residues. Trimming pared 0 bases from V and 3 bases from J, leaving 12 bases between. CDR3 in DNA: TGCGCCAGCAGCCAAGATTCTGGCGGCTACTACGAGCAGTACTTC. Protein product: CASSQDSGGYYEQYF.